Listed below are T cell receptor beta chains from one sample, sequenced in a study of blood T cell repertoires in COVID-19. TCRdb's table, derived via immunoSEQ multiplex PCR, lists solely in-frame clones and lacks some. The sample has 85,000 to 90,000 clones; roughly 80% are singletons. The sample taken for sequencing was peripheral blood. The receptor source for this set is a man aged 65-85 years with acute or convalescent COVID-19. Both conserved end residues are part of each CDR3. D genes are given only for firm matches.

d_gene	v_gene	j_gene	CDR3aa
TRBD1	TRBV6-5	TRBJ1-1	CASSSTGGNTEAFF
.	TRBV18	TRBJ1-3	CASSPNRGISGNTIYF
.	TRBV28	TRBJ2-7	CASNPPGYEQYF
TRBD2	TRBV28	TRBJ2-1	CASSPLAGGVNEQFF
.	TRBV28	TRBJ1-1	CASSSGQQGAFF
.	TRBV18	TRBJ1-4	CASSPGPAEKLFF
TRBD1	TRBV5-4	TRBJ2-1	CASSSARQGAGVEQFF
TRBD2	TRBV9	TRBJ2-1	CASSVVGAGGPNEQFF
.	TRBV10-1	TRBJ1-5	CASSETGDQPQHF
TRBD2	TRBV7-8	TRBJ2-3	CASSLGLAGATDTQYF
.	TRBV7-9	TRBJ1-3	CASSYHRANSGNTIYF
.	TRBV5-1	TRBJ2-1	CASSLDSYINEQFF
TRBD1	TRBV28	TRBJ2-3	CASSIGTDSTDTQYF
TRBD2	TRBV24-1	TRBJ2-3	CATSEGLGSTDTQYF
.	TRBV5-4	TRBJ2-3	CASSLGRASDTQYF
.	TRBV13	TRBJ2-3	CASSFRSADLTDTQYF
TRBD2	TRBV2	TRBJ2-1	CASRFSAGVNEQFF
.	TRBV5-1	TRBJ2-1	CASSLGDTFNEQFF
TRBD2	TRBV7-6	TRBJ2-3	CASSLVGAGGSSPDTQYF
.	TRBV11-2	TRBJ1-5	CASSLGGGSNQPQHF
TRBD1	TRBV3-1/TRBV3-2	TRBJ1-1	CASSLRTGARNTEAFF
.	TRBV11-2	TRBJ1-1	CASSLGWGGTEAFF
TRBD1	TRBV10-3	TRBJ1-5	CAIGQGNQPQHF
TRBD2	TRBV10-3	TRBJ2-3	CAISEGTSGGAGRADTQYF
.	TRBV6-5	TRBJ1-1	CASSYSSLREAFF
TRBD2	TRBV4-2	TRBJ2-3	CASSLYYGLAGTDTQYF
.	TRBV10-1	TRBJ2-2	CASSESTATGELFF
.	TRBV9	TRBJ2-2	CASSTPTSDYRGTGELFF
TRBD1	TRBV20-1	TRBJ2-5	CSAGGQGGLQETQYF
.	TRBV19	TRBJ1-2	CASSTIGQTHGYTF
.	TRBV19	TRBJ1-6	CASTTWAGSMNSPLHF
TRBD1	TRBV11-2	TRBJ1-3	CASSLGTGPFSGNTIYF
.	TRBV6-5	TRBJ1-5	CASGGLRSNQPQHF
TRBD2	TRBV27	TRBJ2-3	CASSSLGTSTDTQYF
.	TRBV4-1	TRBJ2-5	CASSPLAGWETQYF
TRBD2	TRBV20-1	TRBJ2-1	CSASHNPLAGMEFF
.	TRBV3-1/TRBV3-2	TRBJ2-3	CASRQASSGTDTQYF
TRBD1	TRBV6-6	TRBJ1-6	CASSRQGGNSPLHF
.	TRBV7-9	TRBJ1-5	CASSPEGGQPQHF
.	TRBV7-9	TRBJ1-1	CASSRGGPEAFF
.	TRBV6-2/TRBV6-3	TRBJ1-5	CASSSGQTINQPQHF
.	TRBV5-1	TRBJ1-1	CASSQTALNTEAFF
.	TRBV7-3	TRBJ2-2	CASSLYPQGRGITNTGELFF
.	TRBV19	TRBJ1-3	CASGPGAGNTIYF
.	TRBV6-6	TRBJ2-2	CASSYLRDTGELFF
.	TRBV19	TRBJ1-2	CASSTPGLRGYTF
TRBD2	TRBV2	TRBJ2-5	CASKQRGSGETQYF
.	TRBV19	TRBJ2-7	CASSIVRGNAYEQYF
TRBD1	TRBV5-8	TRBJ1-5	CASSTGTVGFSSNQPQHF
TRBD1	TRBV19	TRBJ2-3	CASSAGTVVTDTQYF
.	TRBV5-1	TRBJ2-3	CASSLLAGGTDTQYF
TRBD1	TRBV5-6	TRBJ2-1	CASSLGTGLNEQFF
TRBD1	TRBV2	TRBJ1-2	CASSSLGQDYGYTF
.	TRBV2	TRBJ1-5	CASSGEGYSNQPQHF
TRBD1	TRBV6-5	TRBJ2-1	CASSPPGQTTGEQFF
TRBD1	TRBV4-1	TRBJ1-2	CASSQPGTGDFYGYTF
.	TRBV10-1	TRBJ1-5	CASSESGSNQPQHF